This TCR beta chain was found in a study of Tregs in tolerant kidney transplant recipients (dated by TCRdb to between 2018 and 2020). In terms of the full investigation: TCRbeta sequencing was used in the study to identify donor-specific regulatory T cells before combined kidney and bone marrow transplantation, and the identified cells were then tracked after transplant. Several methods of expanding Tregs specific for an allogeneic donor were compared by TCRbeta repertoire sequencing in a few healthy controls.

Overall results and qualifications from the work: Expanding Tregs with activated donor B cells appeared to identify the most biologically relevant and donor-specific TCRbeta repertoire. Although technical replication error seemed to be minimal, the question of biological reproducibility was not addressed directly. Because the study included only a small number of patients, the results must be confirmed in larger populations and under other immunosuppression protocols.

Worth noting for this clone: Its cognate antigen has yet to be identified. The sample holds no much larger clone one base away, and base qualities are not on file.

Unstimulated Tregs (CD4+CD25+CD127-), CD4+ non-Tregs (CD4+CD25-), CD4 and CD8 cells were FACS-sorted from thawed PBMCs. Blood from healthy controls was obtained either from healthy volunteers or as purchased buffy coats. Healthy control blood was processed by Ficoll density gradient to PBMCs and cryopreserved; patient PBMCs were collected before and after transplant. For TCRbeta CDR3 sequencing, genomic DNA from the sorted cells was extracted using the QIAGEN DNeasy Blood and Tissue Kit. High-throughput TCRbeta CDR3 sequencing was carried out commercially through immunoSEQ, with PCR amplification with bias correction and internal controls included. In the authors' own workflow: Unique productive TCRbeta sequences were defined by CDR3 nucleotide sequence where primers matched, otherwise by CDR3 amino acid sequence with Vbeta and Jbeta genes. As a correction for sorting error, sequences shared between sorted populations at a frequency ratio of 2:1 or less were discarded, and the remaining shared sequences were assigned to the higher population. A sequence counted as donor-reactive if, in CFSE-low cells, the sequence had a frequency of at least 0.01% and was expanded at least 5-fold compared with unstimulated cells. Jensen-Shannon divergence, calculated on the top 100 TCRbeta sequences ranked by frequency, was used to quantify repertoire divergence. For samples with multiple sequencing runs, sorting error was corrected separately for each run before the runs were pooled. TCRdb mirrors the immuneACCESS table, restricted to in-frame sequences. Some clones are absent from its copies; in checked studies, under half trace to an unresolved V gene, and the reason for the others is unknown. From that table come the V and J calls and clone size; the DNA was used to work out D and trimming. Counted in this sample were tens of thousands of clones; roughly 84% of them appeared once. The ten top clones hold more than 4% of the sample.

There are 14 amino acids in the CDR3, from cysteine to phenylalanine inclusive. Here the CDR3 DNA is all that survives: 42 bases in frame from base 1. The germline V gene specifies MGHRA as CDR1 and YSYEKL as CDR2. Trimming takes 1 base from V and 0 bases from J, and the germline ends sit 5 bases apart. In this chain, TRBV4-1 is recombined with TRBJ2-3; the D gene identity is not certain. The receptor's source is a human donor in good health. The sample taken for sequencing was CD4+ T cells from blood. The nucleotides are TGCGCCAGCAGCCAAGTCGGGAGCACAGATACGCAGTATTTT. This codes for CASSQVGSTDTQYF.